The TCR beta chain under discussion was sequenced for a study of T cell changes during pregnancy in multiple sclerosis. Germline assignment: CDR1 MGHDK and CDR2 SYGVNS. CDR3 size: 13 residues. V shed 6 bases, J shed 3 bases, and the junction held 5 bases outside the gene matches. Clones were read by immunoSEQ multiplex PCR, and TCRdb kept only the in-frame ones, dropping some. The data contain approximately 92,000 clones, roughly 92% of them singletons. This sequence originates from a female donor with multiple sclerosis, enrolled in a pregnancy study. The sequencing used peripheral blood, collected after pregnancy. The chain recombines TRBV25-1 with TRBJ2-7; TRBD1 matches at 7 bases. The CDR3 sequence: CASRGHRGYEQYF. The CDR3 DNA follows: TGTGCCAGCAGGGGGCACAGGGGCTACGAGCAGTACTTC.